This T cell receptor beta chain derives from a study of Tregs in tolerant kidney transplant recipients. Produced via immunoSEQ multiplex PCR; TCRdb's table is partial and in-frame only. The sample contains around 74,000 clones, nearly 98% of which appear only once. The junction had 7 bases not matched to a gene; V was cut back by 0 bases and J by 2 bases. The CDR3 runs to 16 residues. The germline gives CDR1 GTSNPN, CDR2 SVGIG (reference sequence). The receptor was derived from a human donor who received a combined kidney and bone marrow transplant. The sample in question was CD4+ T cells from blood, obtained before the transplant. The gene calls are TRBV30 and TRBJ1-5; 7 bases are a match to TRBD1. This CDR3 is CAWSVGTGVGNQPQHF. The CDR3 DNA reads as TGTGCCTGGAGTGTTGGAACAGGGGTGGGCAATCAGCCCCAGCATTTT.